This TCR beta chain is drawn from a study of cytomegalovirus exposure and HLA in healthy donors. Overall study: An analysis done earlier identified 120 million or so unique TCR beta sequences from roughly 190 million T cells.

Regarding the study as a whole: In an earlier analysis, most TCR beta V segments were productive about 90% or about 30% of the time. Rare TCR sequences predominated, though certain public TCRs were found in many donors. Solely CMV serostatus was available to characterize immune exposure.

The germline V and J ends were trimmed by 5 bases and 6 bases, with 16 bases remaining between them. The CDR3 runs 15 residues. Looked up from germline, CDR1 is SEHNR and CDR2 is FQNEAQ (reference sequence). Notes on this clone: The antigen is unknown.

The PCR employed 60 Vbeta primers together with 13 Jbeta primers. The repertoire was sequenced with immunoSEQ multiplex PCR; TCRdb's copy has only in-frame clones and lacks some. This table holds around 120,000 clones, around 80% found once. Sequenced sample: PBMCs. This sequence joins TRBV7-9 and TRBJ2-2; maybe TRBD1 (5 bases). The sequence came from a woman in her 40s in good health and CMV-seronegative. CDR3 sequence: CASSEPLRRAGELFF. The CDR3 coding sequence is TGTGCCAGCAGCGAACCTCTACGCAGGGCCGGGGAGCTGTTTTTT.